This T cell receptor beta chain was sequenced in a study of OX40 agonist ivuxolimab in advanced cancers. Study-level background: Ivuxolimab, which is an agonistic anti-OX40 (CD134) antibody, was administered to the patients.

The study, taken as a whole, reports: Among some nonresponders, normalized T-cell clonal expansion was also low. Clones of CD4+ and CD8+ blood T cells grew by week 6 at doses of 0.1 to 3.0 mg/kg.

Any history of autoimmune disease or systemic immunosuppression disqualified patients. This CDR3 contains 17 residues. V lost 6 bases and J lost 4, with 24 bases in between. Looked up from germline, CDR1 is MDHEN and CDR2 is SYDVKM. The method was immunoSEQ multiplex PCR; TCRdb's version includes in-frame clones alone and lacks a portion of them. The table shows 35,000 to 55,000 clones, with around nine tenths occurring only once. Concerning this clone itself: Its antigen is undetermined.

The chain couples TRBV28 to TRBJ1-2; D is possibly TRBD1 (5 bases). This TCR was recovered from an adult with an advanced solid tumor such as melanoma, head and neck, liver or kidney cancer. The starting material was CD4+ or CD8+ T cells sorted from blood, obtained in a trial of the OX40 agonist ivuxolimab. CDR3 in DNA: TGTGCCAGCAGGCTACCACCCGGGACCCCGGAGGGCTATGGCTACACCTTC. Protein: CASRLPPGTPEGYGYTF.